Below are 8 T cell receptor beta chains sequenced from a single sample in a study of follicular helper T cells after annual influenza vaccination. Time point defined: 2015-2016 season, 7 days after influenza vaccination. The protocol was immunoSEQ multiplex PCR, while the TCRdb copy is restricted to in-frame clones and leaves out a portion. Of some 1,500 clones listed, more than 60% were seen once; the top ten hold over 8.5%. The specimen was CXCR5+ CD38+ circulating T follicular helper cells from blood, collected 7 days after influenza vaccination. Subset here: circulating Tfh, non-naive CD4+CXCR5+PD-1+ (ICOS+CD38+ or ICOS-CD38-). The receptor set was obtained from an adult who received the influenza vaccine.

This clone was picked up a small number of times. The V call is TRBV2, the J call TRBJ2-7, with D possibly being TRBD1 or TRBD2 (5 bases each). V shed 7 bases and J shed 4 bases, with 14 bases lying between them. Germline V CDR1 and CDR2: SNHLY, FYNNEI. The CDR3 contains 13 residues. The CDR3 DNA reads as TGTGCCAGCACTGGGGGAGACGTTTACGAGCAGTACTTC. Residues: CASTGGDVYEQYF.

The CDR3 spells CASTAFGGSGANVLTF. The CDR3 DNA reads TGTGCCAGTACTGCTTTTGGGGGTTCTGGGGCCAACGTCCTGACTTTC. This chain connects TRBV19 to TRBJ2-6, with D possibly called TRBD1 or TRBD2 (5 bases each). Trimming left V 7 bases short and J 1 base short, with 14 bases between. CDR3 size: 16 residues. Per the germline V gene, CDR1 is LNHDA and CDR2 is SQIVND (reference sequence).

This clone is judged large. The CDR3 DNA follows: TGTGCCAGCAGGCGGGGGGAGGCAGACAAAGAGACCCAGTACTTC. Translation gives CASRRGEADKETQYF. V usage is TRBV6-6 and J usage is TRBJ2-5, with TRBD2 matching over 8 bases. Germline V gives CDR1 MNHNY, CDR2 SVGAGI (reference sequence). Trimming took 6 bases from V and 3 from J; bases not matched to a gene: 9. The CDR3 length is 15 residues.

The chain combines TRBV9 with TRBJ2-1; D is perhaps TRBD1 (6 bases). Per germline, CDR1 SGDLS and CDR2 YYNGEE. The V gene lost 3 bases and the J gene lost 4 bases, with 14 bases spanning the gap. The CDR3 contains 15 residues. As DNA, the CDR3 is TGTGCCAGCAGCGGACGACAGGTTGAGTACAATGAGCAGTTCTTC. Protein: CASSGRQVEYNEQFF.

The chain uses TRBV28 and TRBJ1-2, with D hard to call. Germline CDR1 MDHEN, CDR2 SYDVKM. The CDR3 runs to 11 residues. Trimming removed 8 bases at V and 0 bases at J, with 4 bases between. The DNA of the CDR3 is TGTGCCAGCCATTCTAACTATGGCTACACCTTC. This sequence encodes CASHSNYGYTF.

This chain connects TRBV7-2 to TRBJ1-4, with a weak D call TRBD1 (6 bases). Trimming took 5 bases from V and 10 from J, leaving 11 bases between them. CDR1 and CDR2 from the germline V gene are SGHTA and FQGNSA. The CDR3 length is 12 residues. The CDR3 nucleotides are TGTGCCAGCAGCGAGGGGGAAGGAAAACTGTTTTTT. Residues: CASSEGEGKLFF. The variable domain in full, with the rest retrieved from reference TRBV7-2 and TRBJ1-4, is GAGVSQSPSNKVTEKGKDVELRCDPISGHTALYWYRQSLGQGLEFLIYFQGNSAPDKSGLPSDRFSAERTGGSVSTLTIQRTQQEDSAVYLCASSEGEGKLFFGSGTQLSVL.

This rearrangement joins TRBV4-2 to TRBJ2-7; no definite D call. CDR3 length: 14 amino acids. V lost 0 bases and J lost 6, with 12 bases in between. Germline CDR1 and CDR2: LGHNA and YNFKEQ. This CDR3 is CASSQDNLWGEQYF. The CDR3 DNA is TGTGCCAGCAGCCAAGACAATCTTTGGGGCGAGCAGTACTTC.

V gene TRBV5-1 combines with J gene TRBJ2-2; no clear D. The CDR3 is 12 residues long. Between the trimmed V and J ends, which lost 5 bases and 6 bases, there was a span of 8 bases. Germline V gene data show CDR1 as SGHRS and CDR2 as YFSETQ. The CDR3 is CASRVDPGELFF. The CDR3 DNA reads as TGCGCCAGCAGAGTGGACCCCGGGGAGCTGTTTTTT.